A single sample is the source of the 24 T cell receptor beta chains below, sequenced in a study of blood T cell repertoires in COVID-19. The assay was immunoSEQ multiplex PCR, and TCRdb's table has in-frame clones only and misses some. Of approximately 50,000 clones listed, 65% to 85% are singletons. The source material was peripheral blood. Every receptor here comes from a man in his sixties or seventies with active or convalescent COVID-19.

The rearrangement links TRBV7-3 to TRBJ1-4, with unresolved D. The CDR3 consists of 17 residues. Germline V gene lookup returns CDR1 SGHTA and CDR2 FQGTGA. V was shortened by 1 base and J by 3 bases, with 15 bases between the two germline ends. The chain's CDR3 is CASSLRLGWSPNEKLFF. For the CDR3, the DNA is TGTGCCAGCAGCTTAAGACTCGGGTGGAGTCCTAATGAAAAACTGTTTTTT.

This chain links TRBV29-1 with TRBJ2-1, with TRBD2 matching 10 bases. The CDR3 extends over 14 amino acids. Germline CDR1 and CDR2: SQVTM and ANQGSEA. V was pared by 6 bases and J by 6 bases, with 8 bases of the junction left unmatched. The CDR3 nucleotides are TGCAGCGTCCGGACTAGCGGTGGGCTCAATGAGCAGTTCTTC. Translated: CSVRTSGGLNEQFF.

This chain links TRBV5-8 with TRBJ1-3; D gene uncertain. The germline gives CDR1 SGHTS, CDR2 YDEGEE. The V end lost 4 bases, the J end lost 3 bases, and 11 bases lay between the germline ends. This CDR3 has 14 residues. CDR3 sequence (DNA): TGTGCCAGCAGCCGGCAGGAGGGTGGAAACACCATATATTTT. Its translation is CASSRQEGGNTIYF.

Turning to this clone: One end of the junction varies from germline; a read error may be responsible. This chain uses TRBV7-2 with TRBJ2-5; 7 nucleotides align to TRBD2. Per germline, CDR1 SGHTA and CDR2 FQGNSA. The CDR3 is 13 amino acids. The CDR3 DNA reads as TGTGCCAGCAGCTTAGGAGGTAGCGGGCCGCTAGACTTC. Residues: CASSLGGSGPLDF.

This chain connects TRBV19 to TRBJ1-2, with 8 bases lining up with TRBD1. Trimming cost V 6 bases and J 5 bases; bases outside gene matches: 5. The CDR3 has 13 residues. Looked up from germline, CDR1 is LNHDA and CDR2 is SQIVND (reference sequence). CDR3: CASRSGTGYGYTF. The CDR3 nucleotides are TGTGCCAGTAGATCCGGGACAGGTTATGGCTACACCTTC.

The rearrangement links TRBV30 to TRBJ1-4; 9 bases match TRBD1. The germline gives CDR1 GTSNPN, CDR2 SVGIG (reference sequence). The CDR3 length is 14 residues. With V trimmed by 3 bases and J by 10 bases, 9 bases remained unmatched. CDR3 in DNA: TGTGCCTGGAGAAGCGGACAGGGGTTGGGAAAACTGTTTTTT. Translation gives CAWRSGQGLGKLFF.

As DNA, the CDR3 is TGCGCCAGCAGCTTGGGGTGGGGCGGTCAGCCCCAGCATTTT. Translated, it gives CASSLGWGGQPQHF. The V gene is TRBV5-1, the J gene TRBJ1-5; D is possibly TRBD1 (5 bases). There are 14 residues in the CDR3. The V gene lost 0 bases and the J gene lost 6 bases, with 10 bases spanning the gap. Germline V gene lookup returns CDR1 SGHRS and CDR2 YFSETQ.

J is TRBJ2-1 and V is TRBV24-1; 11 bases are shared with TRBD2. The CDR3 has 15 amino acids. Per germline, CDR1 KGHDR and CDR2 SFDVKD. The ends lost 3 bases at V and 9 bases at J; junction bases unmatched: 6. CDR3 region: CATSDPGLAVREQFF. CDR3 DNA sequence: TGTGCCACCAGTGATCCGGGACTAGCGGTGCGTGAGCAGTTCTTC.

In its sample, this clone was seen many times. V usage is TRBV13 and J usage is TRBJ2-3; maybe TRBD2 (6 bases). Between the trimmed V and J ends, which lost 5 bases and 2 bases, there was a span of 20 bases. The CDR3 totals 17 residues. CDR1 and CDR2 from the germline V gene are PRHDT and FYEKMQ (reference sequence). CDR3 amino acids: CASSRKRTISFTDTQYF. CDR3 coding DNA: TGTGCCAGCAGCCGTAAAAGGACTATTAGTTTCACAGATACGCAGTATTTT.

CDR3 protein: CASGLDSGETQYF. DNA of the CDR3: TGTGCTAGTGGTTTGGACTCAGGGGAGACCCAGTACTTC. V is TRBV12-5 and J is TRBJ2-5; TRBD1 is a possible D gene (5 bases). Germline V gives CDR1 LGHNT, CDR2 FRNRAP. V was trimmed by 1 base and J by 5 bases, leaving 8 bases between them. This CDR3 contains 13 residues.

V gene TRBV7-2 combines with J gene TRBJ1-1; no reliable D call. Per germline, CDR1 SGHTA and CDR2 FQGNSA. V was clipped by 1 base and J by 6 bases, with 15 bases between them. This CDR3 has 15 residues. The CDR3 loop is CASSLDLSARAEAFF. The DNA of the CDR3 is TGTGCCAGCAGCTTAGACTTGTCTGCCCGGGCTGAAGCTTTCTTT.

Concerning this clone: One end of the junction varies from germline; a read error may be responsible. The chain is built from TRBV4-1 and TRBJ2-3, with a possible D match to TRBD1 (7 bases). This CDR3 comprises 15 residues. CDR1 and CDR2 from the germline V gene are MGHRA and YSYEKL. CDR3 in DNA: TGCGCCCGCAGCCAACCAGGGGGGCGCGGTGGTACGCAGTATTTT. This sequence encodes CARSQPGGRGGTQYF.

V gene TRBV7-9 combines with J gene TRBJ2-1; no definite D call. CDR3 length equals 15 residues. Germline V gene lookup returns CDR1 SEHNR and CDR2 FQNEAQ (reference sequence). V was clipped by 3 bases and J by 4 bases, with 13 bases between them. The CDR3 reads CASSFTRERYNEQFF. CDR3 nucleotide sequence: TGTGCCAGCAGCTTCACTCGTGAACGGTACAATGAGCAGTTCTTC.

This clone was seen just once. V gene TRBV5-5 combines with J gene TRBJ2-7; tentatively, D is TRBD1 (6 bases). The CDR3 consists of 14 residues. V dropped 0 bases and J dropped 0 bases, with 7 bases sitting between them. CDR1 SGHKS and CDR2 YYEKEE come from the germline V gene (reference sequence). The CDR3 DNA sequence: TGTGCCAGCAGCTTGGGGACAGCCTCCTACGAGCAGTACTTC. As protein: CASSLGTASYEQYF.

This chain joins TRBV7-6 and TRBJ1-3, with TRBD1 matching 7 bases. This CDR3 contains 16 residues. The germline gives CDR1 SGHVS, CDR2 FNYEAQ. V gave up 4 bases and J gave up 0 bases; unmatched junction bases: 6. CDR3 residues: CASSSFNRGSGNTIYF. In DNA form, the CDR3 reads TGTGCCAGCAGCTCTTTCAACAGGGGCTCTGGAAACACCATATATTTT. Filled out from reference TRBV7-6 and TRBJ1-3, the complete variable domain reads GAGVSQSPRYKVTKRGQDVALRCDPISGHVSLYWYRQALGQGPEFLTYFNYEAQQDKSGLPNDRFSAERPEGSISTLTIQRTEQRDSAMYRCASSSFNRGSGNTIYFGEGSWLTVV.

The chain employs TRBV10-3 and TRBJ2-3, with TRBD2 matching over 11 bases. The CDR3 sequence is 14 residues long. Trimming at V came to 6 bases and at J to 1 base, leaving 0 bases not matched to a gene. Germline V gene sequence: CDR1 ENHRY, CDR2 SYGVKD. The CDR3 bases are TGTGCCATCAGGGGACTAGCGGGCACAGATACGCAGTATTTT. Encoded protein: CAIRGLAGTDTQYF.

This chain links TRBV7-2 with TRBJ1-4; 7 bases are shared with TRBD1. This CDR3 comprises 14 residues. Germline trimming cut 3 bases from V and 2 bases from J; bases unmatched to any gene: 0. Germline-derived CDR1 and CDR2 are SGHTA and FQGNSA. The CDR3 region is CASSFRGTNEKLFF. Written as DNA, the CDR3 is TGTGCCAGCAGCTTCAGGGGGACTAATGAAAAACTGTTTTTT.

As to this clone: The same CDR3 can be traced to other DNA sequences in this sample. This chain joins TRBV19 and TRBJ1-1, with 8 bases matching TRBD1. Per germline, CDR1 LNHDA and CDR2 SQIVND (reference sequence). There are 14 residues in the CDR3. V lost 1 base to trimming and J lost 5 bases; unmatched junction nucleotides: 3. The chain's CDR3 is CASSIGQGRTEAFF. DNA for the CDR3: TGTGCCAGTAGTATAGGACAGGGGCGGACTGAAGCTTTCTTT. Full variable domain (outside the CDR3, taken from reference TRBV19 and TRBJ1-1): DGGITQSPKYLFRKEGQNVTLSCEQNLNHDAMYWYRQDPGQGLRLIYYSQIVNDFQKGDIAEGYSVSREKKESFPLTVTSAQKNPTAFYLCASSIGQGRTEAFFGQGTRLTVV.

A few counts support this clone. V usage is TRBV6-6 and J usage is TRBJ2-2; 15 bases are a match to TRBD2. Per germline, CDR1 MNHNY and CDR2 SVGAGI (reference sequence). The ends lost 9 bases at V and 7 bases at J; junction bases unmatched: 6. CDR3 length: 15 residues. The CDR3 here is CASRTSGRVNGELFF. The CDR3 nucleotides are TGTGCCAGTCGGACTAGCGGGAGGGTTAACGGGGAGCTGTTTTTT.

This clone was observed a single time. The chain uses TRBV7-2 and TRBJ2-3; 12 nucleotides match TRBD2. The V segment lost 0 bases and the J segment 0 bases; nucleotides outside the gene matches: 7. The CDR3 spans 19 residues. CDR1 is SGHTA and CDR2 is FQGNSA in the germline V gene. CDR3 sequence: CASSLARLAGAVSTDTQYF. The CDR3 DNA is TGTGCCAGCAGCTTAGCGCGACTAGCGGGGGCCGTAAGCACAGATACGCAGTATTTT.

By its share, this clone is medium-sized (0.01 to 0.1%). This chain uses TRBV6-2 or TRBV6-3 with TRBJ2-1, with D perhaps TRBD2 (5 bases). CDR1 and CDR2 from the germline V gene are MNHEY and SVGEGT. Trimming removed 4 bases from V and 2 bases from J, with 15 bases in between. This CDR3 contains 16 residues. The CDR3 sequence: CASSSLLGSAYNEQFF. CDR3 nucleotides: TGTGCCAGCAGTTCCTTACTGGGGAGCGCCTACAATGAGCAGTTCTTC.

This clone is termed medium-sized. This chain joins TRBV9 and TRBJ2-5; 8 bases are shared with TRBD1. This CDR3 has 15 residues. V dropped 0 bases and J dropped 5; count of bases not matched to a gene: 6. Germline V gives CDR1 SGDLS, CDR2 YYNGEE. CDR3 region: CASSVDGQGRETQYF. In DNA form, the CDR3 reads TGTGCCAGCAGCGTAGATGGACAGGGTAGGGAGACCCAGTACTTC.

The V call is TRBV19, the J call TRBJ2-6; 10 bases fit TRBD1. V lost 7 bases and J lost 0; bases outside the gene matches: 9. Germline-derived CDR1 and CDR2 are LNHDA and SQIVND (reference sequence). The CDR3 extends over 18 amino acids. In nucleotides, the CDR3 is TGTGCCAGTACCAATGAGCGGACAGGGGGCTCTGGGGCCAACGTCCTGACTTTC. Protein: CASTNERTGGSGANVLTF. The full variable domain, rest sourced from reference TRBV19 and TRBJ2-6, is DGGITQSPKYLFRKEGQNVTLSCEQNLNHDAMYWYRQDPGQGLRLIYYSQIVNDFQKGDIAEGYSVSREKKESFPLTVTSAQKNPTAFYLCASTNERTGGSGANVLTFGAGSRLTVL.

The chain has TRBV12-5 and TRBJ1-1; TRBD1 matches at 7 bases. Per germline, CDR1 LGHNT and CDR2 FRNRAP. CDR3 size: 17 residues. With 0 bases clipped from V and 1 base from J, the junction kept 8 bases outside the gene matches. The CDR3 protein is CASGLVRWDRTNTEAFF. The CDR3 DNA is TGTGCTAGTGGTTTGGTACGTTGGGACAGAACGAACACTGAAGCTTTCTTT.